This TCR beta chain originates from a study of OX40 agonist ivuxolimab in advanced cancers. Background for the entire study: Ivuxolimab was an agonistic, fully human IgG2 monoclonal antibody directed against OX40 (CD134), a costimulatory receptor. Intravenous ivuxolimab was administered to patients every 2 weeks at six dose levels: 0.01, 0.1, 0.3, 1.5, 3 and 10 mg/kg. Of the approximately 54 patients in dose escalation, 19 had hepatocellular carcinoma, roughly 15 had melanoma, 9 had renal cell carcinoma and 9 had head and neck cancer. A male proportion of 75% to 85% and a mean age of approximately 55 years, ranging from 23 to 79, were recorded for the dose-escalation cohort. Patients were allowed to have had prior anti-PD-1, anti-PD-L1 or anti-CTLA-4 therapy, and roughly 40% of the dose-escalation patients had been treated with checkpoint inhibitors. Partial responses were achieved by three dose-escalation patients, of whom one had hepatocellular carcinoma and two had cutaneous melanoma. Peripheral TCRbeta sequencing aimed to test whether ivuxolimab altered TCR sequence diversity and caused clonal T-cell expansion. The monotherapy dose-escalation portion (N = 52 patients) of the phase I ivuxolimab trial is reported in the paper. Beyond this particular receptor, the publication reports: Clonal expansion of both CD4+ and CD8+ blood T cells was observed from baseline to week 6 at doses 0.1 to 3.0 mg/kg. On average, CD8+ T cells showed more expanded clones than CD4+ T cells after ivuxolimab. In the 0.1-3.0 mg/kg groups, partial responders had among the lowest normalized peripheral clonal expansion, particularly in CD8+ T cells. The antigen specificity of the peripheral T cells that underwent clonal expansion was not determined. Low levels of normalized T-cell clonal expansion were also seen in some patients who did not respond.

To sequence the TCRbeta CDR3 region, genomic DNA was isolated from the sorted cells. The immunoSEQ Assay was used to sequence the TCRbeta CDR3 regions. TCRdb holds this immuneACCESS table with in-frame rearrangements only. Some clones are missing; in checked studies, unresolved V genes explain under half, and the rest has no known cause. In all, the sample holds tens of thousands of clones, and just over 85% of those were seen once. The ten top clones hold around 3.3% of the sample. Patients with autoimmune disease history or receiving systemic immunosuppression were excluded from the trial. In every dose cohort, peripheral blood was drawn for TCR sequencing at baseline, cycle 4 day 1, and cycle 7 day 1. The samples were taken from a phase I, first-in-human, multicenter, open-label dose-escalation trial of ivuxolimab. The trial enrolled adults with locally advanced or metastatic head and neck squamous cell, hepatocellular, melanoma or renal cell carcinoma. CD4+ and CD8+ T cells were sorted separately from peripheral blood before TCR sequencing.

On this clone itself: The target of this receptor is not known. Base qualities are not at hand, and no much larger clone is one base apart.

The V end loses 6 bases and the J end loses 3 bases, and a stretch of 8 bases separates them. From its cysteine to its phenylalanine, the CDR3 spans 13 amino acids. Only CDR3 DNA is held: 39 bases, read in frame from base 1. CDR1 MNHEY and CDR2 SVGAGI were looked up in the germline V gene. The receptor's source is an adult with an advanced solid tumor such as melanoma, head and neck, liver or kidney cancer. The sample was CD4+ or CD8+ T cells sorted from blood, taken in a trial of the OX40 agonist ivuxolimab. This chain is built from TRBV6-5 and TRBJ2-2; the D gene cannot be named for sure. DNA sequence: TGTGCCAGCAGAGCTCGGGACACCGGGGAGCTGTTTTTT. This gives the protein CASRARDTGELFF.